This passage covers 7 T cell receptor beta chains from one sample sequenced in a study of shared clonotypes between healthy human individuals. Assay used: immunoSEQ multiplex PCR; TCRdb lists only in-frame clones, some missing. The sample has approximately 2,300,000 clones, 85% to 95% seen once; the top ten hold more than 0.35%. Sequencing was done on a sample of naive CD4+ T cells from PBMCs. Subset specified: CD45RA+ positively selected. The source is a man aged 18 to 29 in good health. Some clones in this sample may be carry-over from other donors' samples.

The V and J genes are TRBV5-4 and TRBJ1-1; D is unresolved. Germline CDR1 and CDR2: SGHNT and YYREEE (reference sequence). This CDR3 is 14 amino acids long. V gave up 4 bases and J gave up 1 base, with 11 bases separating them. The CDR3 spells CASSPDAGNTEAFF. The CDR3 nucleotides are TGTGCCAGCAGCCCAGATGCAGGGAACACTGAAGCTTTCTTT. Drawing the rest from reference TRBV5-4 and TRBJ1-1, the complete variable domain is ETGVTQSPTHLIKTRGQQVTLRCSSQSGHNTVSWYQQALGQGPQFIFQYYREEENGRGNFPPRFSGLQFPNYSSELNVNALELDDSALYLCASSPDAGNTEAFFGQGTRLTVV.

CDR3 DNA sequence: TGTGCCAGCAGCGCCCGGGACAGGGACTACAATGAGCAGTTCTTC. Translation gives CASSARDRDYNEQFF. The chain is built from TRBV7-9 and TRBJ2-1; 9 bases are a match to TRBD1. After removal of 5 bases from V and 3 bases from J, the junction contained 5 bases not matched to a gene. Germline V gene lookup returns CDR1 SEHNR and CDR2 FQNEAQ (reference sequence). The CDR3 is 15 residues long.

DNA for the CDR3: TGTGCCAGCAGCTTCCAGGGGGCGCGGGAGCAGTTCTTC. Protein sequence: CASSFQGAREQFF. The genes are TRBV7-3 and TRBJ2-1; TRBD1 agrees at 8 bases. This CDR3 contains 13 residues. Germline trimming cut 3 bases from V and 10 bases from J; bases unmatched to any gene: 5. Germline assignment: CDR1 SGHTA and CDR2 FQGTGA.

V and J are TRBV28 and TRBJ2-1; D tentatively reads TRBD1 or TRBD2 (5 bases each). With 5 bases removed from V and 7 bases from J, the gap between germline ends came to 12 bases. Germline V CDR1 and CDR2: MDHEN, SYDVKM. The CDR3 covers 13 residues. This CDR3 reads CASSIDRGNEQFF. The CDR3 bases are TGTGCCAGCAGTATCGACAGAGGGAATGAGCAGTTCTTC.

The V call is TRBV11-2, the J call TRBJ2-2, with D perhaps matching TRBD1 (5 bases). Trimming took 3 bases from V and 2 from J, leaving 16 bases between them. The CDR3 is 17 amino acids. CDR1 and CDR2 from the germline V gene are SGHAT and FQNNGV. CDR3 sequence reads: CASSFGPSGLNTGELFF. The CDR3 DNA follows: TGTGCCAGCAGCTTTGGGCCCTCAGGGCTTAACACCGGGGAGCTGTTTTTT.

The rearrangement uses TRBV5-6 and TRBJ2-7, with a weak D call TRBD1 (6 bases). CDR3 length equals 15 residues. The V gene lost 3 bases and the J gene lost 3 bases, with 16 bases spanning the gap. Germline lookup yields CDR1 SGHDT and CDR2 YYEEEE. The CDR3 loop is CASSSRGIIIYEQYF. In nucleotides, the CDR3 is TGTGCCAGCAGCTCCAGGGGCATCATAATCTACGAGCAGTACTTC.

This clone turned up a few times. Other DNA sequences in the same sample also yield this CDR3. The chain combines TRBV4-2 with TRBJ2-7; 12 bases map to TRBD2. V shed 4 bases and J 5 bases; nucleotides not matched to a gene: 6. The germline V gene encodes CDR1 LGHNA and CDR2 YNFKEQ. The CDR3 has 15 residues. This CDR3 is CASSRRLAGEHEQYF. The CDR3 bases are TGTGCCAGCAGCCGACGACTAGCGGGAGAACACGAGCAGTACTTC.